This entry features one TCR beta chain sequence. This sample is part of a study of long-term antiretroviral therapy in people with HIV. Germline V gives CDR1 SGHKS, CDR2 YYEKEE (reference sequence). The J segment lost 3 bases and the V segment lost 0 bases, leaving 0 bases of the junction unmatched. The CDR3 contains 14 residues. This was the immunoSEQ v3.0 assay at survey level. Clones were sequenced by immunoSEQ multiplex PCR, and TCRdb holds only the in-frame ones, with some missing. The sample shows about 19,000 clones, over 80% of them seen only once. This clonotype was sampled from a man aged 18-30 years with HIV. The rearrangement uses TRBV5-5 and TRBJ2-7; TRBD1 aligns across 10 bases. Sequences were derived from unsorted PBMCs, sampled 2.1 years after starting antiretroviral therapy. This chain's CDR3 is CASSLGDRGYEQYF. The DNA of the CDR3 is TGTGCCAGCAGCTTGGGGGACAGGGGCTACGAGCAGTACTTC.